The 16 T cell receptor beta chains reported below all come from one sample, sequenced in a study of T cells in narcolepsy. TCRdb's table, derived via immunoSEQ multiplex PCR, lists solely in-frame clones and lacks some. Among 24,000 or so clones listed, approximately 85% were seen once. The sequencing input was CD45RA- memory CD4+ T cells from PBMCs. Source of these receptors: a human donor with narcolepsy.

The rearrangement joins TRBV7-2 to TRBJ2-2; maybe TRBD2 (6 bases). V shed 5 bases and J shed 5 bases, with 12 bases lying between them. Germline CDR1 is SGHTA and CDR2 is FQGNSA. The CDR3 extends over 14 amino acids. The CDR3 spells CASSTYRETGELFF. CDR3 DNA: TGTGCCAGCAGCACCTATCGGGAGACCGGGGAGCTGTTTTTT. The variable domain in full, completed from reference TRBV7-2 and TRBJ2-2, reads GAGVSQSPSNKVTEKGKDVELRCDPISGHTALYWYRQSLGQGLEFLIYFQGNSAPDKSGLPSDRFSAERTGGSVSTLTIQRTQQEDSAVYLCASSTYRETGELFFGEGSRLTVL.

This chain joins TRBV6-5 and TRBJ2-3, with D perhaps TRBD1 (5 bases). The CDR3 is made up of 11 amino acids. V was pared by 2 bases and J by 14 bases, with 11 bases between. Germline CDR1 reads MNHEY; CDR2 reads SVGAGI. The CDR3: CASSYGARVYF. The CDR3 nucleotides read TGTGCCAGCAGTTACGGAGCCAGGGTGTATTTT.

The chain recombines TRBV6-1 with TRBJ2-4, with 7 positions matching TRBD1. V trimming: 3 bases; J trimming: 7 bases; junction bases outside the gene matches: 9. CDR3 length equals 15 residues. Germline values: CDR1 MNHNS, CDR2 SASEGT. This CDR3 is CASSEDRSLRNIQYF. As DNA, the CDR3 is TGTGCCAGCAGTGAGGACAGGTCGCTAAGGAACATTCAGTACTTC.

The CDR3 is CASSLRFGGGTEAFF. The CDR3 region has the DNA TGTGCCAGCAGCTTAAGATTCGGGGGGGGGACTGAAGCTTTCTTT. The rearrangement uses TRBV7-2 and TRBJ1-1, with TRBD1 as a possible D gene (5 bases). V was clipped by 2 bases and J by 5 bases, with 15 bases between them. This CDR3 has 15 amino acids. The germline V gene has CDR1 SGHTA and CDR2 FQGNSA.

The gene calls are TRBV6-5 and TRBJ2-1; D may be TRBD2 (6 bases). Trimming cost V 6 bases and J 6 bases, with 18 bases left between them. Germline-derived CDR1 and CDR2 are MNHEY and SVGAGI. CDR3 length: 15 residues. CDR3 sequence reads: CASRIRDSKPNEQFF. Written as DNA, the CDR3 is TGTGCCAGCAGGATCCGGGACTCGAAGCCCAATGAGCAGTTCTTC.

CDR3 bases: TGCAGCGTTGAGGGCGGGAGAACCTACAATGAGCAGTTCTTC. This encodes CSVEGGRTYNEQFF. The chain has TRBV29-1 and TRBJ2-1; 7 nucleotides match TRBD2. Germline CDR1 is SQVTM and CDR2 is ANQGSEA. Trimming cost V 3 bases and J 2 bases; bases outside gene matches: 4. The CDR3 is 14 amino acids.

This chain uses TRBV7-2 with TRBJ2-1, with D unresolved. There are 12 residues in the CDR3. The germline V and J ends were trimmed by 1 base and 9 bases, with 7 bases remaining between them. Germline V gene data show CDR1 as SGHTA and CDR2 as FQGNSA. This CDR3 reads CASSLVRFEQFF. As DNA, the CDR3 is TGTGCCAGCAGCTTAGTCCGGTTTGAGCAGTTCTTC. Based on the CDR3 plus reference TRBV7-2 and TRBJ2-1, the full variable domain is GAGVSQSPSNKVTEKGKDVELRCDPISGHTALYWYRQSLGQGLEFLIYFQGNSAPDKSGLPSDRFSAERTGGSVSTLTIQRTQQEDSAVYLCASSLVRFEQFFGPGTRLTVL.

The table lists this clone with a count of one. CDR3 residues: CASSSGVGFTGELFF. The CDR3 DNA follows: TGTGCCAGCAGCTCCGGGGTAGGGTTCACCGGGGAGCTGTTTTTT. This chain connects TRBV7-3 to TRBJ2-2, with a weak D call TRBD2 (5 bases). V dropped 4 bases and J dropped 4 bases, with 13 bases sitting between them. This CDR3 has 15 residues. Germline lookup yields CDR1 SGHTA and CDR2 FQGTGA.

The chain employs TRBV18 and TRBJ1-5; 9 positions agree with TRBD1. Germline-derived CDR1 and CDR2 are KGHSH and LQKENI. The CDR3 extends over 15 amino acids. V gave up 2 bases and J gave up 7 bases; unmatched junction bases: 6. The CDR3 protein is CASSPNTGGVQPQHF. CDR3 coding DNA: TGTGCCAGCTCACCAAACACAGGGGGCGTCCAGCCCCAGCATTTT.

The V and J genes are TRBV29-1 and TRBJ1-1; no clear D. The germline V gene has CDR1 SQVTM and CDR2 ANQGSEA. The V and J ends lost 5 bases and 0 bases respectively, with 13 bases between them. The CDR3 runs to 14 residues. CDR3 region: CSVLGSFLNTEAFF. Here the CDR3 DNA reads TGCAGCGTTCTCGGCAGCTTTTTGAACACTGAAGCTTTCTTT.

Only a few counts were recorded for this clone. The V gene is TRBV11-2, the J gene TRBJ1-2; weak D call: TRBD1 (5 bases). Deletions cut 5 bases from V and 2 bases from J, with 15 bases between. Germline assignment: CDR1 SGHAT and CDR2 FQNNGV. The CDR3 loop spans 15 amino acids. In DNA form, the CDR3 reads TGTGCCAGCAGCCCCGGGGGTGCCAGGAACTATGGCTACACCTTC. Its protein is CASSPGGARNYGYTF.

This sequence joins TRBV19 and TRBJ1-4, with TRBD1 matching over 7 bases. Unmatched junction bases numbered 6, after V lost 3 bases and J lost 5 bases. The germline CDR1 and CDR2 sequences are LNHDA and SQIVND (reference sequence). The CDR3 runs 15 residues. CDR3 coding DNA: TGTGCCAGTAGTATTTCGGGACAGTTAAATGAAAAACTGTTTTTT. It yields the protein CASSISGQLNEKLFF.

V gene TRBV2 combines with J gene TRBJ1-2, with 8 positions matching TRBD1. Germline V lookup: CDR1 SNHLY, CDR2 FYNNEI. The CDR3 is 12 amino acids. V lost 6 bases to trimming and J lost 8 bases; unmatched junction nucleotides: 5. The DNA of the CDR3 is TGTGCCAGCAGGCTTACAGGGGGGGGCTACACCTTC. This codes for CASRLTGGGYTF. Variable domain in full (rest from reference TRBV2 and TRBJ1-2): EPEVTQTPSHQVTQMGQEVILRCVPISNHLYFYWYRQILGQKVEFLVSFYNNEISEKSEIFDDQFSVERPDGSNFTLKIRSTKLEDSAMYFCASRLTGGGYTFGSGTRLTVV.

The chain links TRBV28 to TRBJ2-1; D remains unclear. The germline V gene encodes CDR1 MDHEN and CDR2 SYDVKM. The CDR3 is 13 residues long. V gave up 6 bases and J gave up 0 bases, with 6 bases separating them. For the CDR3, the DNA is TGTGCCAGCAGGATAAGCTCCTACAATGAGCAGTTCTTC. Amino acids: CASRISSYNEQFF.

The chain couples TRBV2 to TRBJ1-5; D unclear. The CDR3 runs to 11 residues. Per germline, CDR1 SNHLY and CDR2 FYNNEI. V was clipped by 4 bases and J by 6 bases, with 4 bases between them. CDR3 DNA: TGTGCCAGCAGTGTGGGTCAGCCCCAGCATTTT. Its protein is CASSVGQPQHF.

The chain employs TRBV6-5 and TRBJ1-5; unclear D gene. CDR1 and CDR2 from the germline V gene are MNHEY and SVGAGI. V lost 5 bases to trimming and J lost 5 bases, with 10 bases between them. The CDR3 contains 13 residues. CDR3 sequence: CASSPESHQPQHF. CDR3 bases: TGTGCCAGCAGTCCCGAGTCTCATCAGCCCCAGCATTTT.